A selection of T cell receptor beta chains follows, all from one sample in a study of shared clonotypes between healthy human individuals. Assay used: immunoSEQ multiplex PCR; TCRdb lists only in-frame clones, some missing. The profile shows roughly 2 million clones, roughly 94% of them singletons. Sequencing was carried out using naive CD4+ T cells sorted from blood. These receptors were collected from a man aged 18 to 30 in good health. The CDR3 runs from the conserved cysteine through the conserved F or W. D genes are given only for firm matches. Only some rows state a clone size, as once, few, many or a class for expanded clones.

CDR3: CASRQGLHEQYF
DNA: TGTGCCAGCAGACAGGGGTTGCACGAGCAGTACTTC
length: 12
D: TRBD1
size: -
V: TRBV2
J: TRBJ2-7

CDR3: CASSLDPGLAGGPTGELFF
DNA: TGTGCCAGCAGCTTAGATCCCGGACTAGCGGGAGGGCCAACCGGGGAGCTGTTTTTT
length: 19
D: TRBD2
size: -
V: TRBV11-3
J: TRBJ2-2

CDR3: CATADGLMFF
DNA: TGTGCCACCGCGGACGGGCTGATGTTCTTC
length: 10
D: -
size: -
V: TRBV2
J: TRBJ2-1

CDR3: CASSLVRYTGELFF
DNA: TGTGCCAGCAGCTTAGTGAGATACACCGGGGAGCTGTTTTTT
length: 14
D: -
size: -
V: TRBV11-2
J: TRBJ2-2

CDR3: CASRGGAPGYTF
DNA: TGTGCCAGCAGGGGAGGGGCGCCGGGCTACACCTTC
length: 12
D: -
size: -
V: TRBV7-2
J: TRBJ1-2

CDR3: CASSLTGGDEQYF
DNA: TGTGCCAGCAGCTTGACAGGGGGCGACGAGCAGTACTTC
length: 13
D: TRBD1
size: -
V: TRBV5-4
J: TRBJ2-7

CDR3: CASSLGDSPNSPLHF
DNA: TGCGCCAGCAGCCTAGGGGACAGTCCCAATTCACCCCTCCACTTT
length: 15
D: TRBD1
size: -
V: TRBV5-1
J: TRBJ1-6

CDR3: CASSRGGLETQYF
DNA: TGCGCCAGCAGTCGGGGAGGTTTAGAGACCCAGTACTTC
length: 13
D: -
size: -
V: TRBV5-1
J: TRBJ2-5

CDR3: CASRTPNTGELFF
DNA: TGTGCCAGCAGGACTCCGAACACCGGGGAGCTGTTTTTT
length: 13
D: -
size: few
V: TRBV6-4
J: TRBJ2-2

CDR3: CASTLSGLAGAKTQYF
DNA: TGTGCCAGCACTCTTTCCGGACTAGCGGGTGCAAAGACCCAGTACTTC
length: 16
D: TRBD2
size: once
V: TRBV2
J: TRBJ2-5

CDR3: CASSYRSTEAFF
DNA: TGTGCCAGCAGCTACAGGTCTACTGAAGCTTTCTTT
length: 12
D: -
size: -
V: TRBV7-9
J: TRBJ1-1

CDR3: CASILGGSGAYNEQFF
DNA: TGTGCCAGCATCCTAGGAGGAAGCGGGGCCTACAATGAGCAGTTCTTC
length: 16
D: TRBD2
size: -
V: TRBV7-9
J: TRBJ2-1

CDR3: CASSRQGDGGEQYF
DNA: TGTGCCAGCAGCCGACAGGGGGATGGGGGCGAGCAGTACTTC
length: 14
D: TRBD1
size: -
V: TRBV11-3
J: TRBJ2-7

CDR3: CASRGGSPGSYNSPLHF
DNA: TGCGCCAGCCGGGGGGGGTCCCCCGGCTCCTATAATTCACCCCTCCACTTT
length: 17
D: -
size: -
V: TRBV5-1
J: TRBJ1-6

CDR3: CASSEGTPDTQYF
DNA: TGCGCCAGCAGCGAAGGGACTCCGGATACGCAGTATTTT
length: 13
D: -
size: -
V: TRBV5-1
J: TRBJ2-3

CDR3: CASSQDEGSSYEQYF
DNA: TGCGCCAGCAGCCAAGATGAGGGCTCGTCCTACGAGCAGTACTTC
length: 15
D: -
size: -
V: TRBV4-1
J: TRBJ2-7

CDR3: CASSLWGQTSTDTQYF
DNA: TGCGCCAGCAGCCTTTGGGGACAGACAAGCACAGATACGCAGTATTTT
length: 16
D: TRBD1
size: once
V: TRBV5-1
J: TRBJ2-3

CDR3: CATSRGGGPGGYTF
DNA: TGTGCCACCAGCAGAGGTGGAGGGCCAGGGGGCTACACCTTC
length: 14
D: -
size: -
V: TRBV15
J: TRBJ1-2

CDR3: CASSLDGTSQETQYF
DNA: TGCGCCAGCAGCTTGGACGGGACAAGCCAAGAGACCCAGTACTTC
length: 15
D: -
size: -
V: TRBV5-1
J: TRBJ2-5

CDR3: CASSPRDIPDTQYF
DNA: TGCGCCAGCAGCCCCAGGGACATACCAGATACGCAGTATTTT
length: 14
D: -
size: -
V: TRBV5-1
J: TRBJ2-3

CDR3: CASNPTTGGTGYTF
DNA: TGTGCCAGCAACCCTACCACAGGGGGCACTGGCTACACCTTC
length: 14
D: TRBD1
size: -
V: TRBV6-6
J: TRBJ1-2

CDR3: CASSPQGGMLLNTEAFF
DNA: TGTGCCAGCAGCCCCCAGGGGGGTATGCTGTTGAACACTGAAGCTTTCTTT
length: 17
D: TRBD1
size: -
V: TRBV5-4
J: TRBJ1-1

CDR3: CASSRYEQYF
DNA: TGTGCCAGCAGCCGTTACGAGCAGTACTTC
length: 10
D: -
size: -
V: TRBV28
J: TRBJ2-7

CDR3: CASSLNRRSTDTQYF
DNA: TGTGCCAGCAGTTTGAACCGGCGGAGCACAGATACGCAGTATTTT
length: 15
D: -
size: -
V: TRBV5-6
J: TRBJ2-3

CDR3: CASSRLGAAGELFF
DNA: TGTGCCAGCAGTCGCCTAGGGGCCGCAGGGGAGCTGTTTTTT
length: 14
D: -
size: -
V: TRBV6-5
J: TRBJ2-2

CDR3: CASSLAGRLASDLQETQYF
DNA: TGTGCCAGCAGCTTGGCCGGACGCTTAGCGAGCGATTTACAAGAGACCCAGTACTTC
length: 19
D: -
size: once
V: TRBV5-4
J: TRBJ2-5

CDR3: CASGYRGINQPQHF
DNA: TGTGCCAGCGGGTACAGGGGGATAAATCAGCCCCAGCATTTT
length: 14
D: TRBD1
size: -
V: TRBV6-6
J: TRBJ1-5

CDR3: CASSIDGWADTQYF
DNA: TGTGCCAGTAGTATAGACGGCTGGGCAGATACGCAGTATTTT
length: 14
D: -
size: -
V: TRBV19
J: TRBJ2-3

CDR3: CASSFPSTYEQYF
DNA: TGTGCCAGCAGTTTTCCCTCAACTTACGAGCAGTACTTC
length: 13
D: -
size: -
V: TRBV28
J: TRBJ2-7

CDR3: CASSAEGGELFF
DNA: TGTGCCAGCAGTGCGGAGGGCGGGGAGCTGTTTTTT
length: 12
D: -
size: -
V: TRBV6-1
J: TRBJ2-2

CDR3: CASISPVDTQYF
DNA: TGTGCCAGTATCTCTCCGGTAGATACGCAGTATTTT
length: 12
D: -
size: few
V: TRBV19
J: TRBJ2-3

CDR3: CASSLDAFNTEAFF
DNA: TGCGCCAGCAGCTTGGACGCTTTCAACACTGAAGCTTTCTTT
length: 14
D: -
size: -
V: TRBV5-1
J: TRBJ1-1

CDR3: CASSPRTGIGFNSNYGYTF
DNA: TGTGCCAGCAGCCCCCGGACAGGGATTGGGTTTAATTCTAACTATGGCTACACCTTC
length: 19
D: TRBD1
size: -
V: TRBV14
J: TRBJ1-2

CDR3: CASSLTGTGQETQYF
DNA: TGTGCCAGCAGTCTGACCGGGACAGGGCAAGAGACCCAGTACTTC
length: 15
D: TRBD1
size: -
V: TRBV28
J: TRBJ2-5

CDR3: CASMQDANEQFF
DNA: TGCGCCAGCATGCAGGACGCCAATGAGCAGTTCTTC
length: 12
D: -
size: -
V: TRBV5-1
J: TRBJ2-1

CDR3: CATSRSRGQHEQYF
DNA: TGTGCCACCAGCAGATCCAGGGGGCAACACGAGCAGTACTTC
length: 14
D: TRBD1
size: -
V: TRBV15
J: TRBJ2-7

CDR3: CASLVRGVNEQFF
DNA: TGTGCCAGCCTCGTCCGGGGGGTGAATGAGCAGTTCTTC
length: 13
D: TRBD2
size: -
V: TRBV7-9
J: TRBJ2-1

CDR3: CASSVQGAGEKLFF
DNA: TGTGCCAGCAGCGTACAGGGGGCTGGTGAAAAACTGTTTTTT
length: 14
D: TRBD1
size: -
V: TRBV11-2
J: TRBJ1-4

CDR3: CASSQDSWGQGNEKLFF
DNA: TGCGCCAGCAGCCAAGATAGTTGGGGGCAGGGTAATGAAAAACTGTTTTTT
length: 17
D: -
size: -
V: TRBV4-3
J: TRBJ1-4

CDR3: CASSETSGSYEQYF
DNA: TGTGCCAGCAGTGAGACTAGTGGGTCCTACGAGCAGTACTTC
length: 14
D: -
size: -
V: TRBV6-1
J: TRBJ2-7

CDR3: CASSQDGRNPYEQYF
DNA: TGCGCCAGCAGCCAAGACGGGCGGAACCCATACGAGCAGTACTTC
length: 15
D: -
size: -
V: TRBV4-3
J: TRBJ2-7

CDR3: CASSVVRDSGNTIYF
DNA: TGTGCCAGCAGCGTAGTCAGGGACTCTGGAAACACCATATATTTT
length: 15
D: -
size: -
V: TRBV9
J: TRBJ1-3

CDR3: CASSLGGIGELFF
DNA: TGCGCCAGCAGCTTGGGAGGGATCGGGGAGCTGTTTTTT
length: 13
D: -
size: -
V: TRBV5-1
J: TRBJ2-2

CDR3: CASIKSSGNTIYF
DNA: TGCGCCAGCATAAAGAGCTCTGGAAACACCATATATTTT
length: 13
D: -
size: -
V: TRBV10-2
J: TRBJ1-3